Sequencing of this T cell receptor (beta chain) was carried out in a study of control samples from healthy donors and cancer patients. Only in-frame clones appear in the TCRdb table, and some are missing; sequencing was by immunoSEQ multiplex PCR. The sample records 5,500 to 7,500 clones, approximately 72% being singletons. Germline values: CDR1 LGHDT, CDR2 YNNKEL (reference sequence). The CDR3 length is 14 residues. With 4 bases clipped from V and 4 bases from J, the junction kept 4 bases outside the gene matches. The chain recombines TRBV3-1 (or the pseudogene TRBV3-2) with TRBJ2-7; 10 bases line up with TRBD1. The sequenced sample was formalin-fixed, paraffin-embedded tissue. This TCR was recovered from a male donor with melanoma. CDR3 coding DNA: TGTGCCAGCAGCCCGACAGGGGGCGAATACGAGCAGTACTTC. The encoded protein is CASSPTGGEYEQYF.